This T cell receptor beta chain was retrieved from a study of T cells in localized non-small cell lung cancer. For this clone: What it binds is unknown.

Profiling relied on immunoSEQ multiplex PCR, and the TCRdb table lists in-frame clones only, not all of them. The sample shows around 25,000 clones, 75% to 90% of them seen only once. Study-wide results and limits: Clonality peaked in uninvolved adjacent lung rather than tumor.

Looked up from germline, CDR1 is PRHDT and CDR2 is FYEKMQ (reference sequence). The V and J ends lost 5 bases and 4 bases, in that order; junction bases with no gene match: 8. The CDR3 has 16 amino acids. The sequence was obtained from a male donor aged 60 or older with stage II squamous cell lung carcinoma. The chain links TRBV13 to TRBJ2-1, with TRBD1 matching 10 bases. The material was peripheral blood, obtained before any cancer treatment. CDR3 region: CASSPRTGGVYNEQFF. The CDR3 coding sequence is TGTGCCAGCAGCCCCCGGACAGGGGGGGTTTACAATGAGCAGTTCTTC.